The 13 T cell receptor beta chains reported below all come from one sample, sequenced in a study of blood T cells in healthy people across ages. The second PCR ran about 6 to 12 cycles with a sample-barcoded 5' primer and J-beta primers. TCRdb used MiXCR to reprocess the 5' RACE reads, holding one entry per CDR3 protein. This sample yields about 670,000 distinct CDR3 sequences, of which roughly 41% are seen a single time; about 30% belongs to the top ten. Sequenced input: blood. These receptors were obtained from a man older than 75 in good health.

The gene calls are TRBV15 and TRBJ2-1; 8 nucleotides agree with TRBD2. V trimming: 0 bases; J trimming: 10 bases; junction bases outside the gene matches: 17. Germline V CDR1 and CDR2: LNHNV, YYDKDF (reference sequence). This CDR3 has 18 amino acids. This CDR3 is CATSRDPTPGLGNAEQFF. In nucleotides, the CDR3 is TGTGCCACCAGCAGAGATCCTACACCGGGACTAGGCAATGCGGAGCAGTTCTTC.

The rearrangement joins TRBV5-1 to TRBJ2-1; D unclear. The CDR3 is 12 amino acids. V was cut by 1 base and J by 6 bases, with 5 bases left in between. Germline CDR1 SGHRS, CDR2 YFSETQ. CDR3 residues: CASSLRFNEQFF. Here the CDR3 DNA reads TGCGCCAGCAGCTTGCGCTTCAATGAGCAGTTCTTC.

DNA for the CDR3: TGCGCCAGCAGCCAGGAGTCTGGTTCAGATACGCAGTATTTT. Residues: CASSQESGSDTQYF. This sequence joins TRBV4-1 and TRBJ2-3; D not certain. Germline V CDR1 and CDR2: MGHRA, YSYEKL. The length of the CDR3 is 14 residues. The germline V and J ends were trimmed by 3 bases and 4 bases, with 11 bases remaining between them.

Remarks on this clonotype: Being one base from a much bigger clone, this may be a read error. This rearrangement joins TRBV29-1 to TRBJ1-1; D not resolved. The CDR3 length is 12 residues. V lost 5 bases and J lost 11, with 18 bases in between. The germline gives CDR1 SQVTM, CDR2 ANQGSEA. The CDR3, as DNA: TGCAGCGTTAAGTGGGGTTATTCCACCGCTTTCTTT. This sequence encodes CSVKWGYSTAFF.

The CDR3 protein is CSAREPLTGELFF. For the CDR3, the DNA is TGCAGTGCCAGGGAACCCTTGACCGGGGAGCTGTTTTTT. The rearrangement uses TRBV20-1 and TRBJ2-2; weak D call: TRBD1 (5 bases). The V gene's germline CDR1 is DFQATT and CDR2 SNEGSKA (reference sequence). The length of the CDR3 is 13 residues. Trimming took 6 bases from V and 5 from J, leaving 13 bases between them.

CDR3 in DNA: TGTGCCAGCAGTTTATCGGGGGACAGGGGGAATTCACCCCTCCACTTT. Its translation: CASSLSGDRGNSPLHF. This sequence joins TRBV27 and TRBJ1-6; the match to TRBD1 covers 11 bases. The CDR3 sequence is 16 residues long. Germline V gene data show CDR1 as MNHEY and CDR2 as SMNVEV (reference sequence). J was trimmed by 7 bases and V by 0 bases; bases with no gene match: 2.

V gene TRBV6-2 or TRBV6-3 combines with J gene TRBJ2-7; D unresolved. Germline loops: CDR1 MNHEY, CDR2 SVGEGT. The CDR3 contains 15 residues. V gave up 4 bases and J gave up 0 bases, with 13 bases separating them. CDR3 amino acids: CASSSMRTSSYEQYF. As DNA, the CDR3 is TGTGCCAGCAGTTCGATGAGGACGAGCTCCTACGAGCAGTACTTC.

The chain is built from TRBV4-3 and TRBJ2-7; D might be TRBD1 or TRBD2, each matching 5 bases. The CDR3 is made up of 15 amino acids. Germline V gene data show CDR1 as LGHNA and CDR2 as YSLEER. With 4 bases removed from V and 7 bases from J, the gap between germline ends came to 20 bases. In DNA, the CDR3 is TGCGCCAGCAGCCGGGACGGGGCGTACCCCAATGAGCAGTACTTC. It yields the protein CASSRDGAYPNEQYF.

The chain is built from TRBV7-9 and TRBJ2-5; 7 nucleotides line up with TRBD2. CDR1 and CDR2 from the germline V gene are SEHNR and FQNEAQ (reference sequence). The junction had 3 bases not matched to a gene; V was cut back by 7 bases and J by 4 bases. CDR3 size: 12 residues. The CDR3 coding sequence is TGTGCCAGCAACCCGGGGGGAGAGACCCAGTACTTC. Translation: CASNPGGETQYF.

In DNA form, the CDR3 reads TGTGCCAGCACGCTAGCGGGGGGCGCAGATACGCAGTATTTT. This encodes CASTLAGGADTQYF. The rearrangement joins TRBV2 to TRBJ2-3; 11 positions agree with TRBD2. J was trimmed by 4 bases and V by 7 bases; bases with no gene match: 4. The CDR3 has 14 amino acids. Looked up from germline, CDR1 is SNHLY and CDR2 is FYNNEI.

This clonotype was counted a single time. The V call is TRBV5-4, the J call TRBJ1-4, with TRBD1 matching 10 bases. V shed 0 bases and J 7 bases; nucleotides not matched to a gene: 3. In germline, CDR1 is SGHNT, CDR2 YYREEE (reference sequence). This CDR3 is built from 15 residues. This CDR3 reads CASSLGQGAPEKLFF. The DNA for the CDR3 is TGTGCCAGCAGCTTGGGACAGGGGGCGCCTGAAAAACTGTTTTTT. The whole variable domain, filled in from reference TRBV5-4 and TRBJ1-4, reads ETGVTQSPTHLIKTRGQQVTLRCSSQSGHNTVSWYQQALGQGPQFIFQYYREEENGRGNFPPRFSGLQFPNYSSELNVNALELDDSALYLCASSLGQGAPEKLFFGSGTQLSVL.

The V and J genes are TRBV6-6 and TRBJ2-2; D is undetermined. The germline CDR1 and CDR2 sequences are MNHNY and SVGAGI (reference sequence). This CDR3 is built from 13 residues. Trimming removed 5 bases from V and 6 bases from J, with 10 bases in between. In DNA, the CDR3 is TGTGCCAGCAGTCCGCCACCGTCCGGGGAGCTGTTTTTT. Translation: CASSPPPSGELFF.

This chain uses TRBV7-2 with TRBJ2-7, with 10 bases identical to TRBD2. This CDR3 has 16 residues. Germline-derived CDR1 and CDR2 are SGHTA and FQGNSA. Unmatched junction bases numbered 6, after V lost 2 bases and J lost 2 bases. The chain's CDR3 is CASSLPKLAGTYEQYF. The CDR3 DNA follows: TGTGCCAGCAGCTTACCCAAACTAGCGGGGACCTACGAGCAGTACTTC.